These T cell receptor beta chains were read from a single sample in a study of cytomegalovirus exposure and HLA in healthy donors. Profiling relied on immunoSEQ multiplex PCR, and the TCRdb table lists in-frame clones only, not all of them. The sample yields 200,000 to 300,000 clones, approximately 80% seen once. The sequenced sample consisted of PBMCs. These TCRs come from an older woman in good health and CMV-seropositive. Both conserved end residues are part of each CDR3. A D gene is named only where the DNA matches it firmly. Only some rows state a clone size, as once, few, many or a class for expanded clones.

TGTGCCAGCAGCCAAGGACTAGCGGGGCCCAGAGTGCAGGAGACCCAGTACTTC	CASSQGLAGPRVQETQYF	TRBD2	TRBV9	TRBJ2-5	-
TGTGCCAGCAGCTTACGCAGCGGGAACACTGAAGCTTTCTTT	CASSLRSGNTEAFF	-	TRBV7-9	TRBJ1-1	-
TGCGCCAGCAGCTTGGCCAGTTTAGGGGTTTCAACTGAAGCTTTCTTT	CASSLASLGVSTEAFF	-	TRBV5-1	TRBJ1-1	-
TGTGCCAGCAACAAAAACGTCCCGGGGAACACTGAAGCTTTCTTT	CASNKNVPGNTEAFF	-	TRBV6-5	TRBJ1-1	-
TGTGCCAGCTCACCTGACGGGGATCAGCCCCAGCATTTT	CASSPDGDQPQHF	-	TRBV18	TRBJ1-5	-
TGTGCCAGCAGCGGACAGGGGGTTTTTACGCAGTATTTT	CASSGQGVFTQYF	TRBD1	TRBV25-1	TRBJ2-3	-
TGTGCCAGCACCCGACAGGGAGCAGGCACTGAAGCTTTCTTT	CASTRQGAGTEAFF	TRBD1	TRBV6-1	TRBJ1-1	once
TGTGCTAGTGGTTCCCCGGGACATTACAATGAGCAGTTCTTC	CASGSPGHYNEQFF	-	TRBV12-5	TRBJ2-1	few
TGTGCCAGCAGTTTGAGGGATACTGAAGCTTTCTTT	CASSLRDTEAFF	-	TRBV28	TRBJ1-1	-
TGTGCCAGCAGTTACTCGGGACTGGACGACAATGAGCAGTTCTTC	CASSYSGLDDNEQFF	-	TRBV6-5	TRBJ2-1	once
TGTGCCAGCTCACCAACAGGGGCCCCCTCTGGGGCCAACGTCCTGACTTTC	CASSPTGAPSGANVLTF	TRBD1	TRBV18	TRBJ2-6	-
TGCAGTGCTAGAGATAGGACCCAGTACTTC	CSARDRTQYF	-	TRBV20-1	TRBJ2-5	-
TGTGCCAGTAGTATTTCCGGGGAGAGCTACCAGATTAGCAATCAGCCCCAGCATTTT	CASSISGESYQISNQPQHF	-	TRBV19	TRBJ1-5	-
TGTGCCAGCAGTTACCGGGACAATCAGCCCCAGCATTTT	CASSYRDNQPQHF	-	TRBV6-5	TRBJ1-5	-
TGTGCCAGCAGCTTATTGGGACTAGCGGGAAGCACAGATACGCAGTATTTT	CASSLLGLAGSTDTQYF	TRBD2	TRBV11-1	TRBJ2-3	-
TGTGCCAGCAGTTTAACCAGCGGGGGTAACAATGAGCAGTTCTTC	CASSLTSGGNNEQFF	TRBD2	TRBV27	TRBJ2-1	-
TGTGCCAGCAGTTTGGGACAGGTCTCCTACGAGCAGTACTTC	CASSLGQVSYEQYF	TRBD1	TRBV6-1	TRBJ2-7	-